This T cell receptor beta chain was profiled in a study of blood T cell repertoires in COVID-19. About the study: PBMCs, B-cell-depleted T cells, or T cells provided the cDNA or gDNA that made up the material.

Cohort allocation depended upon clinical history that participants reported. V lost 0 bases to trimming and J lost 0 bases, with 9 bases between them. Germline V CDR1 and CDR2: ENHRY, SYGVKD. This CDR3 has 17 residues. TCRdb's table, derived via immunoSEQ multiplex PCR, lists solely in-frame clones and lacks some. The sample consists of 150,000 or so clones, 87% of them appearing once. Sample: PBMCs or T cells enriched from blood (not recorded which). The TCR sequence derives from a woman in her forties who had been exposed to COVID-19. The gene calls are TRBV10-3 and TRBJ2-6; D remains unclear. As DNA, the CDR3 is TGTGCCATCAGTGAGTCTATTTACAGCTCTGGGGCCAACGTCCTGACTTTC. Encoded protein: CAISESIYSSGANVLTF.